This T cell receptor beta chain was observed in a study of T cells in Graves' hyperthyroidism and ophthalmopathy. Study-wide context: Peripheral blood was taken when the disease was first diagnosed, before any treatment began. General study findings and limits: Stable hyperthyroidism was separated from ophthalmopathy by a model based on 13 V-J features.

The CDR3 covers 17 residues. Trimming pared 5 bases from V and 0 bases from J, leaving 18 bases between. Per the germline V gene, CDR1 is LNHDA and CDR2 is SQIVND (reference sequence). RNA transcripts gave rise to amplified TCR beta CDR3 regions. Researchers ran a first-round RT-PCR on the TCR CDR3 using the HTBI primer set. TCRdb analysed the multiplex PCR reads with MiXCR anew, one entry per CDR3 protein. Among under 800,000 distinct CDR3 sequences listed, approximately 14% were seen once. A remark on this clonotype: Antigen: not known.

Hyperthyroidism of Graves' type that showed no ophthalmopathy progression within 18 months was stable. This TCR came from a woman aged 18-30 years with Graves' hyperthyroidism. The gene calls are TRBV19 and TRBJ2-3, with D possibly called TRBD1 or TRBD2 (5 bases each). The material sequenced was blood. CDR3 sequence: CASSPPTGTKSTDTQYF. CDR3 nucleotides: TGTGCCAGTAGTCCCCCGACCGGGACGAAGAGCACAGATACGCAGTATTTT.